This T cell receptor (beta chain) was recorded in a study of shared clonotypes between healthy human individuals. The data were produced by immunoSEQ multiplex PCR, yet TCRdb's version contains in-frame clones alone and is incomplete. The top ten hold roughly 0.13% of the sample, which has about 2.4 million clones, approximately 92% seen once. This TCR derives from a man between 18 and 29 years old in good health. The source material was naive CD4+ T cells sorted from blood. Noted subset: CD45RA+ positively selected.

The CDR3: CASSPRTANTEAFF. The DNA of the CDR3 is TGTGCCAGCAGCCCCCGAACAGCGAACACTGAAGCTTTCTTT. The chain has TRBV11-1 and TRBJ1-1; D gene uncertain. Trimming removed 5 bases from V and 1 base from J, with 11 bases in between. The CDR3 covers 14 residues. The germline gives CDR1 SGHAT, CDR2 FQDESV (reference sequence).